This paragraph covers one TCR beta chain sequence. TCRdb's table, derived via immunoSEQ multiplex PCR, lists solely in-frame clones and lacks some. Of approximately 100,000 clones in the sample, 90% to 95% were seen once. This sample was included in a study of T cell changes during pregnancy in multiple sclerosis. Sequences were derived from peripheral blood, sampled in the third trimester of pregnancy. The clonotype was recovered from a female donor with multiple sclerosis, enrolled in a pregnancy study.

DNA of the CDR3: TGTGCCAGCAGTGACGACAGGGTTTATGGCTACACCTTC. Amino acids: CASSDDRVYGYTF. The J gene is TRBJ1-2, the V gene TRBV6-1, with 7 bases identical to TRBD1. The CDR3 extends over 13 amino acids. The germline CDR1 and CDR2 sequences are MNHNS and SASEGT. With V trimmed by 3 bases and J by 5 bases, 3 bases remained unmatched.